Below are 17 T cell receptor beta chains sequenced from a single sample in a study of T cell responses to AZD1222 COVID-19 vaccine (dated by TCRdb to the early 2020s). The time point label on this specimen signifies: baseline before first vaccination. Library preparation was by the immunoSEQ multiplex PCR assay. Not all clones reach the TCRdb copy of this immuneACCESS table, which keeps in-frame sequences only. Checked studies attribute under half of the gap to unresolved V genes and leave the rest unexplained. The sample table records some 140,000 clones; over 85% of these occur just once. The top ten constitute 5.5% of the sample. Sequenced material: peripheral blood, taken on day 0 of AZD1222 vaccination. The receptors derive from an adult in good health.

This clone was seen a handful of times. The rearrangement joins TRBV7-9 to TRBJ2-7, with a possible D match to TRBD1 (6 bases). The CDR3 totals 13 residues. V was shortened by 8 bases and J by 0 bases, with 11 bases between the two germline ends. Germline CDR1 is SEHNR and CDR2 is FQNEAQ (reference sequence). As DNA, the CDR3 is TGTGCCAGCTGCAGGGACATCTCCTACGAGCAGTACTTC. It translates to CASCRDISYEQYF.

The CDR3 loop is CASSQRLAHTQYF. CDR3 in DNA: TGTGCCAGCAGCCAAAGACTAGCACATACGCAGTATTTT. The chain is built from TRBV14 and TRBJ2-3, with TRBD2 matching over 7 bases. The CDR3 consists of 13 residues. Germline trimming cut 2 bases from V and 7 bases from J; bases unmatched to any gene: 3. Germline CDR1 reads SGHDN; CDR2 reads FVKESK.

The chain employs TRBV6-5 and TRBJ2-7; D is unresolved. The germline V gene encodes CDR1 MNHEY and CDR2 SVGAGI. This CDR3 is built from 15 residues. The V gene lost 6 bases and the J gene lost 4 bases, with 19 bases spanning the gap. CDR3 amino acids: CASSLTFPISYEQYF. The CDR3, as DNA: TGTGCCAGCAGCCTCACGTTTCCTATTAGTTACGAGCAGTACTTC.

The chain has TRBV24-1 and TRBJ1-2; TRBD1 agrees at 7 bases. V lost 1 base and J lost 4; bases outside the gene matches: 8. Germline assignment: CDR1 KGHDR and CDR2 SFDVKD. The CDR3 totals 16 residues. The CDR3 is CATSDFGTDRPYGYTF. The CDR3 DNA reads TGTGCCACCAGTGATTTCGGGACAGACAGACCCTATGGCTACACCTTC.

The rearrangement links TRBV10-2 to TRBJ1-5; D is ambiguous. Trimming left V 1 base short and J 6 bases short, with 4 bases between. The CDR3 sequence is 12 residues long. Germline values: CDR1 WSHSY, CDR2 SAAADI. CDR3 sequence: CASSEYGQPQHF. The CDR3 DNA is TGCGCCAGCAGTGAGTACGGTCAGCCCCAGCATTTT.

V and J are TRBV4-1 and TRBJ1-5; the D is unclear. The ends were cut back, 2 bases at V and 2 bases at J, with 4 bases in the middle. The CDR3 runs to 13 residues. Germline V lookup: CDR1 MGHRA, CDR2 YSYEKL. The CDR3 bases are TGCGCCAGCAGCCAATGGGGCAATCAGCCCCAGCATTTT. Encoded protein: CASSQWGNQPQHF.

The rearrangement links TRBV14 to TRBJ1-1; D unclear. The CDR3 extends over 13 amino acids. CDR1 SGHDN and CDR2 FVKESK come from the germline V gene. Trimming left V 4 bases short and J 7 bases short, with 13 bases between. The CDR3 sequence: CASSPSGPREAFF. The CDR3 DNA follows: TGTGCCAGCAGCCCCAGCGGGCCCCGTGAAGCTTTCTTT.

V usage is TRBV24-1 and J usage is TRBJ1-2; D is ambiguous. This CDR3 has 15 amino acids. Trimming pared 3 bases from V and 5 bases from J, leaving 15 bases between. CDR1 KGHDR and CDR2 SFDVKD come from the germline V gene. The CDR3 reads CATSDGQPHLYGYTF. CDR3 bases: TGTGCCACCAGTGATGGGCAGCCGCACCTTTATGGCTACACCTTC.

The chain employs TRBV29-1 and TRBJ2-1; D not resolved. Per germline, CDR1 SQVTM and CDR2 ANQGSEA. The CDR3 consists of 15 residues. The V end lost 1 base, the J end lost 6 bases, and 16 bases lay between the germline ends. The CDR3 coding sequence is TGCAGCGTTGAAGCAGACGCTGGACGGGCCAATGAGCAGTTCTTC. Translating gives CSVEADAGRANEQFF.

The CDR3 here is CASSRFPEGTYNSPLHF. For the CDR3, the DNA is TGTGCCAGCAGCCGCTTCCCGGAGGGGACCTATAATTCACCCCTCCACTTT. V is TRBV4-2 and J is TRBJ1-6, with a tentative D call TRBD1 (5 bases). From germline, CDR1 is LGHNA and CDR2 YNFKEQ. The V end lost 4 bases, the J end lost 2 bases, and 15 bases lay between the germline ends. This CDR3 is 17 amino acids long.

The CDR3 nucleotides are TGTGCCAGCAGTTACGAATCGGCTGACCGCGGAAAACTGTTTTTT. Translating gives CASSYESADRGKLFF. The V call is TRBV6-2 or TRBV6-3, the J call TRBJ1-4; D gene uncertain. Germline V CDR1 and CDR2: MNHEY, SVGEGT. Trimming removed 2 bases from V and 10 bases from J, with 17 bases in between. This CDR3 contains 15 residues.

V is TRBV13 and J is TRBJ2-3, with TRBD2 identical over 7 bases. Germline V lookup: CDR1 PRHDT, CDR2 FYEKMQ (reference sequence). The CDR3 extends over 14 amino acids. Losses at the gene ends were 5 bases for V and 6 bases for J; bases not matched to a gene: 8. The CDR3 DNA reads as TGTGCCAGCAGCCCCCTAAGGGAGGGCGATACGCAGTATTTT. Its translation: CASSPLREGDTQYF.

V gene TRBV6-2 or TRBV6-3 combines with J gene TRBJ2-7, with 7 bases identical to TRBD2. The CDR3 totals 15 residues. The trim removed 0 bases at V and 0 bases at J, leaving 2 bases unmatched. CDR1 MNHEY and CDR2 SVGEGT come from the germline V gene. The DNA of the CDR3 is TGTGCCAGCAGTTACTCTGGCGGGGGCTCCTACGAGCAGTACTTC. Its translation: CASSYSGGGSYEQYF.

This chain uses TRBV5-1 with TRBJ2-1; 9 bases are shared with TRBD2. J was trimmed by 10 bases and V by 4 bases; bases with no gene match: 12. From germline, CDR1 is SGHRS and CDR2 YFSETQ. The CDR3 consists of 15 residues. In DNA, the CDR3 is TGCGCCAGCAGCGGTAGCGGGAGCCCTACCTCAGAGCAGTTCTTC. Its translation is CASSGSGSPTSEQFF.

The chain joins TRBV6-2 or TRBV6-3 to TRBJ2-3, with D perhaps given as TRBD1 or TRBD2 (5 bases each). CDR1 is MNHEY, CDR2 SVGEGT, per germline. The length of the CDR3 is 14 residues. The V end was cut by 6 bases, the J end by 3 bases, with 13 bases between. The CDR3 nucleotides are TGTGCCAGCAGCCGAGGGGCTCCTACAGATACGCAGTATTTT. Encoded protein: CASSRGAPTDTQYF.

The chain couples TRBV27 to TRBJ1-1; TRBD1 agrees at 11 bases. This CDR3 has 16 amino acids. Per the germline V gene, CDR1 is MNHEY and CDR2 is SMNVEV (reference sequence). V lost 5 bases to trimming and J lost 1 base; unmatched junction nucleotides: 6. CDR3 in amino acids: CASSRWTGGKNTEAFF. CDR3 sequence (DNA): TGTGCCAGCAGTCGATGGACAGGGGGCAAGAACACTGAAGCTTTCTTT.

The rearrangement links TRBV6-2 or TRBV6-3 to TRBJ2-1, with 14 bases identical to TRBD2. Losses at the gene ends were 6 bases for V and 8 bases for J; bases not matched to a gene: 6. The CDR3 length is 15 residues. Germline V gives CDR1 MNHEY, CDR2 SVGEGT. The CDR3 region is CASSPGTSGSDEQFF. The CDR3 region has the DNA TGTGCCAGCAGCCCCGGGACTAGCGGGAGCGATGAGCAGTTCTTC.